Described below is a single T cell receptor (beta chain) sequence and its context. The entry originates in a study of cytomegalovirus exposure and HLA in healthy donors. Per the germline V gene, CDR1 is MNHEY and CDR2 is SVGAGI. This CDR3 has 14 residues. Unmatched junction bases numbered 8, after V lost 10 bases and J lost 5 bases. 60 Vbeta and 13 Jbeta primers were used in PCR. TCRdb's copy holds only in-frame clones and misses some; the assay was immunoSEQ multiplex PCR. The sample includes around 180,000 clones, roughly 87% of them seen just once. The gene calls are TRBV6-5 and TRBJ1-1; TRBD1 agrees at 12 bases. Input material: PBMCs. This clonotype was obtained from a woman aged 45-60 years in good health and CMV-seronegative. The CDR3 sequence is CATLGQGAGTEAFF. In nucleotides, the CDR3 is TGTGCCACCCTGGGACAGGGGGCAGGGACTGAAGCTTTCTTT.